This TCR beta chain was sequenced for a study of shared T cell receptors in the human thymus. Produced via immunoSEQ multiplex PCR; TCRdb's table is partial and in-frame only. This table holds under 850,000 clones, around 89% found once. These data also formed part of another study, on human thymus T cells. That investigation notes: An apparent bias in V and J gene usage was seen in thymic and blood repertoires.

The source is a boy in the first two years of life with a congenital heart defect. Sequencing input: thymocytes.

The CDR3 loop reads CASSHRGNYGYTF. In nucleotides, the CDR3 is TGTGCCAGCAGTCACAGGGGAAACTATGGCTACACCTTC. V gene TRBV6-5 combines with J gene TRBJ1-2, with TRBD1 identical over 7 bases. V lost 5 bases to trimming and J lost 2 bases; unmatched junction nucleotides: 2. Germline V gene data show CDR1 as MNHEY and CDR2 as SVGAGI. The CDR3 is 13 residues long.